This passage covers 13 T cell receptor beta chains from one sample sequenced in a study of blood T cell repertoires in COVID-19. The data were produced by immunoSEQ multiplex PCR, yet TCRdb's version contains in-frame clones alone and is incomplete. Of 100,000 to 150,000 clones in the sample, 86% were seen once. Sequencing input: peripheral blood. These receptors were collected from a woman aged 70-85 years with COVID-19, enrolled during active disease.

V and J are TRBV25-1 and TRBJ1-6; D uncertain. Germline lookup yields CDR1 MGHDK and CDR2 SYGVNS. The CDR3 has 17 amino acids. Trimming took 3 bases from V and 0 from J, leaving 12 bases between them. The CDR3 DNA reads TGTGCCAGCAGTGACATACAGCGGGGCTCCTATAATTCACCCCTCCACTTT. It is translated as CASSDIQRGSYNSPLHF.

The CDR3, as DNA: TGTGCCAGCAGTGTTGGTCGAGGGGGCAATGAAAAACTGTTTTTT. Translated: CASSVGRGGNEKLFF. This chain connects TRBV2 to TRBJ1-4; TRBD1 matches at 7 bases. The V segment lost 4 bases and the J segment 5 bases; nucleotides outside the gene matches: 7. Germline V gives CDR1 SNHLY, CDR2 FYNNEI. This CDR3 contains 15 residues.

This chain links TRBV18 with TRBJ2-3, with D possibly being TRBD1 (6 bases). CDR1 and CDR2 (germline): KGHSH, LQKENI. This CDR3 comprises 14 residues. The V end was cut by 5 bases, the J end by 2 bases, with 11 bases between. CDR3 DNA: TGTGCCAGCTCAGCCGGGACACTCACAGATACGCAGTATTTT. This sequence encodes CASSAGTLTDTQYF.

The V and J genes are TRBV5-1 and TRBJ2-1; 9 bases are a match to TRBD2. This CDR3 has 15 residues. V trimming: 4 bases; J trimming: 4 bases; junction bases outside the gene matches: 6. Germline-derived CDR1 and CDR2 are SGHRS and YFSETQ. CDR3 region: CASSPTSGDYNEQFF. DNA of the CDR3: TGCGCCAGCAGCCCGACTAGCGGTGATTACAATGAGCAGTTCTTC.

This chain uses TRBV4-1 with TRBJ2-3; 9 bases fit TRBD2. The J segment lost 7 bases and the V segment lost 4 bases, leaving 9 bases of the junction unmatched. Germline-derived CDR1 and CDR2 are MGHRA and YSYEKL. The CDR3 contains 15 residues. For the CDR3, the DNA is TGCGCCAGCAGCCCCAGAGGGCTAGCGGGGAATACGCAGTATTTT. Translating it yields CASSPRGLAGNTQYF.

The CDR3 coding sequence is TGTGCCAGCAGTTTTGGACAGGGTCGGGGTGGGAACTATGGCTACACCTTC. It translates to CASSFGQGRGGNYGYTF. V usage is TRBV28 and J usage is TRBJ1-2; 8 nucleotides line up with TRBD1. Germline assignment: CDR1 MDHEN and CDR2 SYDVKM. This CDR3 spans 17 amino acids. V lost 3 bases to trimming and J lost 2 bases; unmatched junction nucleotides: 11.

This sequence joins TRBV2 and TRBJ2-7; D is unresolved. Germline CDR1 SNHLY, CDR2 FYNNEI. The CDR3 extends over 12 amino acids. The ends were cut back, 6 bases at V and 2 bases at J, with 8 bases in the middle. CDR3 in DNA: TGTGCCAGCAGCCCCGGTCCCTACGAGCAGTACTTC. This gives the protein CASSPGPYEQYF.

CDR3 DNA sequence: TGTGCCAGCAGTTTAGCACAGTCTAGGGGTTACACCTTC. It specifies CASSLAQSRGYTF. V usage is TRBV28 and J usage is TRBJ1-2; tentatively, D is TRBD1 (5 bases). The V gene's germline CDR1 is MDHEN and CDR2 SYDVKM. The CDR3 runs 13 residues. V shed 2 bases and J shed 11 bases, with 15 bases lying between them.

The CDR3: CASSLGRGNTIYF. DNA of the CDR3: TGTGCCAGCAGCTTAGGTCGGGGAAACACCATATATTTT. The chain has TRBV11-2 and TRBJ1-3; the D is unclear. Trimming took off 1 base at V and 4 bases at J, with 5 bases between the two ends. Germline V CDR1 and CDR2: SGHAT, FQNNGV. The CDR3 contains 13 residues.

The V gene is TRBV7-2, the J gene TRBJ1-4, with no clear D. Germline V CDR1 and CDR2: SGHTA, FQGNSA. The CDR3 is made up of 15 amino acids. The ends were cut back, 7 bases at V and 8 bases at J, with 20 bases in the middle. The CDR3 region has the DNA TGTGCCAGCAATTTACCCTTGGGAGGGTACGAAAAACTGTTTTTT. Translation gives CASNLPLGGYEKLFF.

This clone came up once. CDR3 sequence reads: CASSLHTGGTNTEAFF. CDR3 bases: TGTGCCAGCAGTTTGCACACAGGGGGGACGAACACTGAAGCTTTCTTT. V and J are TRBV28 and TRBJ1-1; 8 bases are shared with TRBD1. Germline trimming cut 3 bases from V and 1 base from J; bases unmatched to any gene: 7. Looked up from germline, CDR1 is MDHEN and CDR2 is SYDVKM. The length of the CDR3 is 16 residues. Together with reference TRBV28 and TRBJ1-1, the CDR3 gives the full variable domain: DVKVTQSSRYLVKRTGEKVFLECVQDMDHENMFWYRQDPGLGLRLIYFSYDVKMKEKGDIPEGYSVSREKKERFSLILESASTNQTSMYLCASSLHTGGTNTEAFFGQGTRLTVV.

This clone occurred once. V usage is TRBV5-1 and J usage is TRBJ2-2; perhaps TRBD1 as D (6 bases). This CDR3 contains 16 residues. V dropped 1 base and J dropped 1 base, with 11 bases sitting between them. Germline loops: CDR1 SGHRS, CDR2 YFSETQ. DNA of the CDR3: TGCGCCAGCAGCTTGACAGGGTACCTGAACACCGGGGAGCTGTTTTTT. It is translated as CASSLTGYLNTGELFF. The entire variable domain, with the rest obtained from reference TRBV5-1 and TRBJ2-2, is as follows: KAGVTQTPRYLIKTRGQQVTLSCSPISGHRSVSWYQQTPGQGLQFLFEYFSETQRNKGNFPGRFSGRQFSNSRSEMNVSTLELGDSALYLCASSLTGYLNTGELFFGEGSRLTVL.

V usage is TRBV6-5 and J usage is TRBJ2-7, with 7 bases identical to TRBD1. Trimming cost V 1 base and J 4 bases; bases outside gene matches: 7. Germline assignment: CDR1 MNHEY and CDR2 SVGAGI. The length of the CDR3 is 15 residues. The CDR3 coding sequence is TGTGCCAGCAGTTACTTGTTCCCAGGGGGATACGAGCAGTACTTC. It is translated as CASSYLFPGGYEQYF.